The clone carrying this T cell receptor (beta chain) was counted between two and nine times. This sample is part of a study of blood T cells in healthy people across ages. The use of a sample-barcoded 5' primer and a J-beta primer mix characterized a second PCR of roughly 7 to 11 cycles. Using its own MiXCR run on the 5' RACE reads, TCRdb lists one record per CDR3 protein. The sample lists 600,000 to 900,000 distinct CDR3 sequences; approximately 24% were seen once. The CDR3 runs 13 residues. This sample also belongs to another study, concerning T cells of mothers and their children.

This rearrangement joins TRBV12-3 or TRBV12-4 to TRBJ2-1; 9 bases map to TRBD1. The end of the DNA aligns better with TRBJ2-7, so the J call may be wrong. The sequence was obtained from a boy aged 5-17 years in good health. Source material: blood. CDR3: CASTWTGDYEQYF. The CDR3 DNA reads as TGTGCCAGCACCTGGACAGGGGATTACGAGCAGTACTTC.